This TCR beta chain was obtained from a study of cytomegalovirus exposure and HLA in healthy donors. There are 16 residues in the CDR3. Germline CDR1 reads SNHLY; CDR2 reads FYNNEI. V lost 7 bases, J lost 3 bases, and 8 bases stayed unmatched. The PCR used 60 Vbeta and 13 Jbeta primers. Only in-frame clones appear in the TCRdb table, and some are missing; sequencing was by immunoSEQ multiplex PCR. The sample shows 250,000 to 300,000 clones, 84% of them seen only once. Worth noting for this clone: The target antigen is unknown.

Study-wide findings and caveats: A later analysis showed TCR association rates differing by HLA locus, peaking at DRB1 and lowest at HLA-C. A missense DCLRE1C variant was associated with V- and J-gene trimming of TCR beta chains in a later analysis, and an independent cohort replicated the association.

The chain recombines TRBV2 with TRBJ2-6, with 8 nucleotides matching TRBD1. The sample was PBMCs. The TCR was taken from a woman aged 40 to 49 in good health and CMV-seropositive. In DNA form, the CDR3 reads TGTGCCAGCAATCGACAGGGGAGAAGTGGGGCCAACGTCCTGACTTTC. This sequence encodes CASNRQGRSGANVLTF.